The 16 T cell receptor beta chains below come from one sample, sequenced in a study of OX40 agonist ivuxolimab in advanced cancers. Method: immunoSEQ multiplex PCR; TCRdb's copy keeps in-frame clones and lacks some. The repertoire holds over 95,000 clones, with 70% to 90% as singletons. Material: CD4+ or CD8+ T cells sorted from blood, obtained in a trial of the OX40 agonist ivuxolimab. The receptors come from an adult with an advanced solid tumor such as melanoma, head and neck, liver or kidney cancer.

This clone occurred a few times. This chain connects TRBV7-7 to TRBJ1-1; no reliable D call. The ends were cut back, 5 bases at V and 8 bases at J, with 15 bases in the middle. The CDR3 spans 13 residues. Germline loops: CDR1 SSHAT, CDR2 FNYEAQ (reference sequence). CDR3 loop: CASSRMVETEAFF. Written as DNA, the CDR3 is TGTGCCAGCAGCCGGATGGTGGAGACAGAAGCTTTCTTT.

V is TRBV7-9 and J is TRBJ1-2; TRBD1 matches at 9 bases. This CDR3 is built from 13 residues. With 5 bases clipped from V and 8 bases from J, the junction kept 6 bases outside the gene matches. Germline loops: CDR1 SEHNR, CDR2 FQNEAQ (reference sequence). The CDR3 spells CASSPRTGAGYTF. The CDR3 nucleotides are TGTGCCAGCAGCCCCCGGACAGGGGCCGGCTACACCTTC.

With regard to this clone: The same CDR3 is also encoded by other DNA sequences in this sample. The J gene is TRBJ2-6, the V gene TRBV7-2, with D possibly matching TRBD2 (5 bases). The CDR3 is 14 amino acids. From germline, CDR1 is SGHTA and CDR2 FQGNSA. Trimming pared 5 bases from V and 0 bases from J, leaving 5 bases between. DNA for the CDR3: TGTGCCAGCAGCCGGGGCTCTGGGGCCAACGTCCTGACTTTC. The encoded protein is CASSRGSGANVLTF.

This sequence joins TRBV7-6 and TRBJ2-5; 7 bases fit TRBD1. Germline V gene data show CDR1 as SGHVS and CDR2 as FNYEAQ. This CDR3 spans 16 amino acids. Losses at the gene ends were 1 base for V and 2 bases for J; bases not matched to a gene: 7. The CDR3 sequence: CASSLVGHRGQETQYF. For the CDR3, the DNA is TGTGCCAGCAGCTTAGTGGGACACAGGGGACAAGAGACCCAGTACTTC.

The chain links TRBV5-1 to TRBJ1-1, with D perhaps TRBD1 (6 bases). Germline V gives CDR1 SGHRS, CDR2 YFSETQ. This CDR3 region has 13 residues. Trimming removed 4 bases from V and 4 bases from J, with 11 bases in between. In DNA form, the CDR3 reads TGCGCCAGCAGCCAGGGGCAAGGCACTGAAGCTTTCTTT. Translating it yields CASSQGQGTEAFF.

V usage is TRBV5-1 and J usage is TRBJ2-5; D is tentatively TRBD1 or TRBD2 (5 bases each). Trimming took off 5 bases at V and 4 bases at J, with 12 bases between the two ends. The CDR3 covers 13 residues. Germline V gives CDR1 SGHRS, CDR2 YFSETQ. The CDR3 bases are TGCGCCAGCAGTTCGGGACCAGGAGAGACCCAGTACTTC. This gives the protein CASSSGPGETQYF.

The V and J genes are TRBV5-4 and TRBJ2-1, with 8 bases fitting TRBD1. Germline values: CDR1 SGHNT, CDR2 YYREEE (reference sequence). J was trimmed by 2 bases and V by 0 bases; bases with no gene match: 7. The CDR3 consists of 17 residues. The CDR3 spells CASSLGQGPTPYNEQFF. In nucleotides, the CDR3 is TGTGCCAGCAGCTTGGGACAGGGGCCTACTCCCTACAATGAGCAGTTCTTC.

The rearrangement joins TRBV6-6 to TRBJ1-1; D remains ambiguous. V lost 6 bases, J lost 3 bases, and 11 bases lay in between. The CDR3 covers 13 residues. The germline gives CDR1 MNHNY, CDR2 SVGAGI (reference sequence). CDR3 DNA sequence: TGTGCCAGCAGCTTCCTGAGGGACACTGAAGCTTTCTTT. Translated: CASSFLRDTEAFF.

The gene calls are TRBV6-1 and TRBJ1-6; a possible D gene is TRBD1 (6 bases). Germline V gives CDR1 MNHNS, CDR2 SASEGT. V was shortened by 3 bases and J by 12 bases, with 24 bases between the two germline ends. CDR3 length: 17 amino acids. DNA of the CDR3: TGTGCCAGCAGTGACGGGTTTGGGGCAGGGGTAGGGGTACCCCTCCACTTT. Protein sequence: CASSDGFGAGVGVPLHF.

CDR3 amino acids: CASSDVVGWDYGYTF. In nucleotides, the CDR3 is TGTGCCAGCAGTGACGTGGTAGGGTGGGACTATGGCTACACCTTC. The chain uses TRBV6-1 and TRBJ1-2; no definite D call. The CDR3 runs to 15 residues. V shed 3 bases and J shed 3 bases, with 14 bases lying between them. CDR1 and CDR2 from the germline V gene are MNHNS and SASEGT.

The count of this clone is one. V and J are TRBV30 and TRBJ2-3; TRBD1 matches at 9 bases. Germline loops: CDR1 GTSNPN, CDR2 SVGIG (reference sequence). The ends lost 1 base at V and 6 bases at J; junction bases unmatched: 11. The CDR3 loop spans 16 amino acids. The CDR3 nucleotides are TGTGCCTGGAGTGGGCCGTCACAGGGGGCAGGGGATACGCAGTATTTT. Its protein is CAWSGPSQGAGDTQYF.

The rearrangement links TRBV7-2 to TRBJ2-3, with a tentative D call TRBD1 (6 bases). Trimming removed 6 bases from V and 9 bases from J, with 19 bases in between. Germline assignment: CDR1 SGHTA and CDR2 FQGNSA. The CDR3 runs 14 residues. In DNA, the CDR3 is TGTGCCAGCAGAACAGGGTTTTCGGTGGGCACGCAGTATTTT. As protein: CASRTGFSVGTQYF.

This clone appeared once. The chain recombines TRBV7-8 with TRBJ2-2, with 13 nucleotides matching TRBD2. Germline V gives CDR1 SGHVS, CDR2 FQNEAQ. With 5 bases clipped from V and 8 bases from J, the junction kept 8 bases outside the gene matches. The CDR3 is made up of 16 amino acids. The CDR3 region has the DNA TGTGCCAGCAGCCCCGGACTAGCGGGGGTGGGTGGGGAGCTGTTTTTT. Translation gives CASSPGLAGVGGELFF.

The chain combines TRBV18 with TRBJ2-3, with 8 nucleotides matching TRBD2. This CDR3 is built from 16 residues. J gave up 2 bases and V 3 bases, and 7 bases lay outside the gene matches. Germline CDR1 KGHSH, CDR2 LQKENI. The CDR3 bases are TGTGCCAGCTCACCCCTGGCGGGGGGTCCCACAGATACGCAGTATTTT. Translated: CASSPLAGGPTDTQYF.

The table lists this clone with a few counts. The V and J genes are TRBV18 and TRBJ2-3; D is possibly TRBD2 (7 bases). Germline loops: CDR1 KGHSH, CDR2 LQKENI. The ends were cut back, 1 base at V and 4 bases at J, with 18 bases in the middle. This CDR3 has 17 residues. CDR3 region: CASSPRRGGGPPDTQYF. CDR3 bases: TGTGCCAGCTCACCACGGAGGGGGGGAGGCCCCCCAGATACGCAGTATTTT.

The chain has TRBV18 and TRBJ2-1; D not certain. Germline V lookup: CDR1 KGHSH, CDR2 LQKENI. The CDR3 sequence is 15 residues long. With 4 bases removed from V and 0 bases from J, the gap between germline ends came to 10 bases. The CDR3 DNA reads TGTGCCAGCTCACGAGCATTGAGCTCCTACAATGAGCAGTTCTTC. This codes for CASSRALSSYNEQFF.